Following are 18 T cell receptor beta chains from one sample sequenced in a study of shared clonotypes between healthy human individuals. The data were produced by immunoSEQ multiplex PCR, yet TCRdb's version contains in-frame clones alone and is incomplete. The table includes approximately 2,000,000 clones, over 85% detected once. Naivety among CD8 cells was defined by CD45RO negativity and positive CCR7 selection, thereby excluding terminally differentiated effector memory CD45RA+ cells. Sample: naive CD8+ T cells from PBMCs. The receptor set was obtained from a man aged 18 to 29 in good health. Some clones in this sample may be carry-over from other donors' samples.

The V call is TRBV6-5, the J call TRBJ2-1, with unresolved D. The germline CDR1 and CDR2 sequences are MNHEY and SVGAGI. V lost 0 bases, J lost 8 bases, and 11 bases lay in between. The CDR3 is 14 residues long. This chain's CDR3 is CASSYSKGWDEQFF. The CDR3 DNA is TGTGCCAGCAGTTACTCGAAAGGGTGGGATGAGCAGTTCTTC.

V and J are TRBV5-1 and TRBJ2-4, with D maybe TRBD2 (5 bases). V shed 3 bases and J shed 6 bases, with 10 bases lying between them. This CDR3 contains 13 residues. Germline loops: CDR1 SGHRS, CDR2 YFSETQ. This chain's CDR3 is CASSYTGGNIQYF. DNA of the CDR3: TGCGCCAGCAGCTACACTGGAGGAAACATTCAGTACTTC.

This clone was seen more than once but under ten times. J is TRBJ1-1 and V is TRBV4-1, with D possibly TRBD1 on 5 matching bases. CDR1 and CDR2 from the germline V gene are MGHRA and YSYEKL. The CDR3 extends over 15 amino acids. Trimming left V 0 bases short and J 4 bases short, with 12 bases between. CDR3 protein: CASSQDSGLGTEAFF. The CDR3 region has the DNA TGCGCCAGCAGCCAAGATTCGGGACTCGGCACTGAAGCTTTCTTT.

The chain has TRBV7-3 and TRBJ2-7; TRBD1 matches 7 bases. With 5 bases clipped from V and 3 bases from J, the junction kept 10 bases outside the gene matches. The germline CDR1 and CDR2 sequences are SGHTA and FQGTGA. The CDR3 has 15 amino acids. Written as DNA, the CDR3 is TGTGCCAGCAGCCTAGACGGGACAGCCTACTACGAGCAGTACTTC. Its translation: CASSLDGTAYYEQYF.

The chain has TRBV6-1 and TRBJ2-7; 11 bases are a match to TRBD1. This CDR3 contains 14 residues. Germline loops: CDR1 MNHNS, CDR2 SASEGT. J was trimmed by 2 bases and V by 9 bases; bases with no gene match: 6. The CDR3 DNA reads TGTGCCAGTACCTTGGGACAGGGGGCCTACGAGCAGTACTTC. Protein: CASTLGQGAYEQYF.

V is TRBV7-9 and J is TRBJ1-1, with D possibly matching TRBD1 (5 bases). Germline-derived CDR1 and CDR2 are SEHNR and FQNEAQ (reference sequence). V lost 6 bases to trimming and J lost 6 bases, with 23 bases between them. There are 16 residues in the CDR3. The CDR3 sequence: CASSSTASPSPAEAFF. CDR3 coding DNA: TGTGCCAGCAGTTCGACAGCCTCGCCATCGCCGGCTGAAGCTTTCTTT.

CDR3 in DNA: TGTGCCAGTAGACCGGGACAGGGGTGGAATGAGCAGTTCTTC. As protein: CASRPGQGWNEQFF. The chain carries TRBV28 and TRBJ2-1, with TRBD1 matching over 10 bases. The CDR3 runs 14 residues. V lost 9 bases to trimming and J lost 7 bases; unmatched junction nucleotides: 9. CDR1 and CDR2 (germline): MDHEN, SYDVKM.

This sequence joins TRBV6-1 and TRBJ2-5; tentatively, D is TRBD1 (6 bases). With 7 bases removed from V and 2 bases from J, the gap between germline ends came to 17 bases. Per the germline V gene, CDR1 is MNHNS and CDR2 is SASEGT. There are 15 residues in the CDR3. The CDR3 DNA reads TGTGCCAGCAAGAACCGGGACATCTTTCAAGAGACCCAGTACTTC. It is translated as CASKNRDIFQETQYF.

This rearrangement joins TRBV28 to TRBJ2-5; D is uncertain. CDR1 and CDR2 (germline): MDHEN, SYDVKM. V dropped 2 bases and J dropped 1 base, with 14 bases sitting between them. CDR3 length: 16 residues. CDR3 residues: CASSLSPMGIQETQYF. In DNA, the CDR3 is TGTGCCAGCAGTTTAAGCCCCATGGGCATCCAAGAGACCCAGTACTTC.

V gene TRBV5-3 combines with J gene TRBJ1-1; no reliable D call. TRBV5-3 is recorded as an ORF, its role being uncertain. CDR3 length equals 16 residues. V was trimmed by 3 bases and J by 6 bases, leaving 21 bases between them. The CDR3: CARSSRLQAIRAEAFF. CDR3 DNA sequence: TGTGCCAGAAGCTCGCGTTTGCAAGCCATTCGGGCTGAAGCTTTCTTT.

CDR3 DNA: TGTGCCAGCGGCAGCACCGGGGAGCTGTTTTTT. The encoded protein is CASGSTGELFF. The rearrangement joins TRBV9 to TRBJ2-2, with unresolved D. CDR1 is SGDLS, CDR2 YYNGEE, per germline. V lost 7 bases to trimming and J lost 4 bases, with 5 bases between them. This CDR3 is built from 11 residues.

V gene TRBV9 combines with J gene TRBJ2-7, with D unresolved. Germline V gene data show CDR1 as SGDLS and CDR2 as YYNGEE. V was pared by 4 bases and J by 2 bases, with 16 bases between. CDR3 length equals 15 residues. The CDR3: CASSPPGRPTYEQYF. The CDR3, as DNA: TGTGCCAGCAGCCCTCCTGGGCGACCTACCTACGAGCAGTACTTC.

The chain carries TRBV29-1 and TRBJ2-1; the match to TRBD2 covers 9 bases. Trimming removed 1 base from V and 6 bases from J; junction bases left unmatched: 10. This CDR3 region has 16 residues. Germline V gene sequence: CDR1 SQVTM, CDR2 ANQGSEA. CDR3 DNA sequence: TGCAGCGTTGAAGTTATAGCGGGAGTTCGTCGCAATGAGCAGTTCTTC. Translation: CSVEVIAGVRRNEQFF.

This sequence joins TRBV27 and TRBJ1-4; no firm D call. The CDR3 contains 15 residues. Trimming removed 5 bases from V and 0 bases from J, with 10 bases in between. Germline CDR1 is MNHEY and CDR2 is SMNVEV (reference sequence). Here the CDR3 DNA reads TGTGCCAGCAGTCTCCAATTACCAACTAATGAAAAACTGTTTTTT. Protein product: CASSLQLPTNEKLFF.

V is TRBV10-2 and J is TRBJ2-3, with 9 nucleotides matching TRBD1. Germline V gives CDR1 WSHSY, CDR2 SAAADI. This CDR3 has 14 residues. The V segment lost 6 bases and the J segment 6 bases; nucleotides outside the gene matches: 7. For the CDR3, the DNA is TGCGCCAGCAGGGGACAGGGAGGCGGGGATACGCAGTATTTT. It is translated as CASRGQGGGDTQYF.

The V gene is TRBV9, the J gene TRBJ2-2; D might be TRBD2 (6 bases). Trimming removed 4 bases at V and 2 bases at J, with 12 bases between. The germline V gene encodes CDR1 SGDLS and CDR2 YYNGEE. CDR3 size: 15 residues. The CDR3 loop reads CASSSRRDNTGELFF. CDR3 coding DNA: TGTGCCAGCAGCTCTCGGAGGGATAACACCGGGGAGCTGTTTTTT.

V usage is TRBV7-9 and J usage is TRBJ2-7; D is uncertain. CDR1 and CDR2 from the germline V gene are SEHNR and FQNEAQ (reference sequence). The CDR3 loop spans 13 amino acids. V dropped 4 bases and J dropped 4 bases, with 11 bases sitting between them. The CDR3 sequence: CASSSLGEYEQYF. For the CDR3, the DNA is TGTGCCAGCAGCTCCCTTGGGGAATACGAGCAGTACTTC.

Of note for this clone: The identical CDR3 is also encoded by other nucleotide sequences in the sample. CDR3 nucleotides: TGTGCCAGCAGTTTGGTTTTAGGGAATCAGCCCCAGCATTTT. Translated, it gives CASSLVLGNQPQHF. The chain combines TRBV28 with TRBJ1-5; D gene unclear. The CDR3 is made up of 14 amino acids. Germline CDR1 is MDHEN and CDR2 is SYDVKM. The germline V and J ends were trimmed by 3 bases and 4 bases, with 10 bases remaining between them.